The entry below describes one TCR beta chain. The antigen is unknown. Generated by immunoSEQ multiplex PCR, the TCRdb table keeps only in-frame clones and is missing some. The table lists some 11,000 clones, about 69% of them singletons. This entry comes from a study of OX40 agonist ivuxolimab in advanced cancers. Whole-study context: Every patient in dose escalation had hepatocellular carcinoma, melanoma, renal cell or head and neck cancer. Study-wide points: Among T cells, CD8+ cells averaged more expanded clones than CD4+ cells.

This CDR3 region has 15 residues. The germline V gene has CDR1 LNHDA and CDR2 SQIVND (reference sequence). Between the trimmed V and J ends, which lost 6 bases and 3 bases, there was a span of 15 bases. The genes are TRBV19 and TRBJ1-5; D is ambiguous. The sequences come from CD4+ or CD8+ T cells sorted from blood, collected in a trial of the OX40 agonist ivuxolimab. This receptor was obtained from an adult with an advanced solid tumor such as melanoma, head and neck, liver or kidney cancer. The chain's CDR3 is CASSPHTGYNQPQHF. As DNA, the CDR3 is TGTGCCAGTAGCCCTCACACGGGATACAATCAGCCCCAGCATTTT.